Below are 28 T cell receptor beta chains sequenced from a single sample in a study of blood T cell repertoires in COVID-19. Profiling relied on immunoSEQ multiplex PCR, and the TCRdb table lists in-frame clones only, not all of them. The sample yields about 210,000 clones, 87% seen once. Input material: peripheral blood. These receptor sequences come from a man aged 60-69 years who had recovered from COVID-19.

J is TRBJ1-1 and V is TRBV18; a possible D gene is TRBD1 (5 bases). V dropped 4 bases and J dropped 5 bases, with 17 bases sitting between them. The CDR3 sequence is 15 residues long. Germline assignment: CDR1 KGHSH and CDR2 LQKENI. The CDR3 loop is CASSLDISGGTEAFF. The CDR3 DNA reads TGTGCCAGCTCACTCGACATATCGGGGGGTACTGAAGCTTTCTTT.

The chain couples TRBV28 to TRBJ2-7, with a weak D call TRBD1 (6 bases). The CDR3 runs 12 residues. Germline V gene lookup returns CDR1 MDHEN and CDR2 SYDVKM. The V gene lost 7 bases and the J gene lost 7 bases, with 14 bases spanning the gap. Written as DNA, the CDR3 is TGTGCCAGCACCGGGACACTTTGGGAGCAGTACTTC. Protein product: CASTGTLWEQYF.

V gene TRBV6-6 combines with J gene TRBJ2-1; 8 bases are shared with TRBD2. Germline values: CDR1 MNHNY, CDR2 SVGAGI (reference sequence). The V and J ends lost 7 bases and 6 bases, in that order; junction bases with no gene match: 5. CDR3 length: 13 amino acids. This CDR3 is CASTPGGVNEQFF. The CDR3, as DNA: TGTGCCAGCACCCCCGGGGGGGTCAATGAGCAGTTCTTC.

The chain employs TRBV4-3 and TRBJ2-7, with TRBD2 matching over 10 bases. CDR1 and CDR2 (germline): LGHNA, YSLEER. J lost 2 bases, V lost 1 base, and 2 bases had no gene match. The CDR3 spans 15 residues. DNA of the CDR3: TGCGCCAGCAGCCAAGTCCTAGCGGGGGCCTACGAGCAGTACTTC. The encoded protein is CASSQVLAGAYEQYF.

The chain links TRBV28 to TRBJ2-5; 9 bases agree with TRBD1. The ends lost 6 bases at V and 4 bases at J; junction bases unmatched: 6. CDR1 MDHEN and CDR2 SYDVKM come from the germline V gene. The CDR3 contains 14 residues. CDR3 in DNA: TGTGCCAGCAGCCGCACAGGGGGCTCAGAGACCCAGTACTTC. This codes for CASSRTGGSETQYF.

Here the CDR3 DNA reads TGCGCCAGCAGCCAAGAAAGGGGTTACTATGGCTACACCTTC. Translating gives CASSQERGYYGYTF. The rearrangement links TRBV4-3 to TRBJ1-2; a weak D match, TRBD1 (5 bases). This CDR3 has 14 residues. The V gene lost 0 bases and the J gene lost 3 bases, with 8 bases spanning the gap. In germline, CDR1 is LGHNA, CDR2 YSLEER.

The chain couples TRBV29-1 to TRBJ2-1; 13 positions match TRBD2. Germline V gives CDR1 SQVTM, CDR2 ANQGSEA. The V gene end was trimmed by 5 bases and the J gene end by 8 bases; junction bases not matched to a gene: 6. The CDR3 runs 14 residues. CDR3 loop: CSVQGLAGNYEQFF. The CDR3 nucleotides read TGCAGCGTTCAGGGACTAGCGGGAAACTATGAGCAGTTCTTC.

The chain recombines TRBV11-3 with TRBJ2-5; the match to TRBD1 covers 11 bases. V shed 4 bases, J shed 5 bases, and the junction held 6 bases outside the gene matches. The CDR3 loop spans 15 amino acids. Germline CDR1 reads SGHNT; CDR2 reads YENEEA. The CDR3 nucleotides read TGTGCCAGCAGCTCCGGACAGGGGGCTGGGGAGACCCAGTACTTC. Its translation: CASSSGQGAGETQYF. The entire variable domain, with the rest obtained from reference TRBV11-3 and TRBJ2-5, is as follows: EAGVVQSPRYKIIEKKQPVAFWCNPISGHNTLYWYLQNLGQGPELLIRYENEEAVDDSQLPKDRFSAERLKGVDSTLKIQPAELGDSAVYLCASSSGQGAGETQYFGPGTRLLVL.

This clone was seen only once. The CDR3 region is CASIRGKSEAFF. The CDR3 nucleotides are TGTGCCAGCATCAGGGGGAAGAGTGAAGCTTTCTTT. This chain links TRBV6-5 with TRBJ1-1; 7 bases line up with TRBD1. There are 12 residues in the CDR3. V was clipped by 7 bases and J by 7 bases; unmatched bases: 6. Germline CDR1 MNHEY, CDR2 SVGAGI.

This chain uses TRBV9 with TRBJ1-6; D is perhaps TRBD1 (6 bases). Germline V gene lookup returns CDR1 SGDLS and CDR2 YYNGEE. V gave up 0 bases and J gave up 11 bases, with 15 bases separating them. CDR3 length: 15 amino acids. CDR3 bases: TGTGCCAGCAGCGTAGGTCTACAGGGAAGTCCACCCCTCCACTTT. Encoded protein: CASSVGLQGSPPLHF.

The CDR3 DNA is TGTGCCAGCAGCTTCGACAGGGGAAAAGAGACCCAGTACTTC. Protein sequence: CASSFDRGKETQYF. V gene TRBV11-2 combines with J gene TRBJ2-5; TRBD1 matches 8 bases. V gave up 3 bases and J gave up 3 bases; unmatched junction bases: 3. This CDR3 spans 14 amino acids. In germline, CDR1 is SGHAT, CDR2 FQNNGV.

The chain joins TRBV7-3 to TRBJ2-3; D may be TRBD2 (5 bases). Germline V gives CDR1 SGHTA, CDR2 FQGTGA. V dropped 5 bases and J dropped 2 bases, with 20 bases sitting between them. The CDR3 is 17 amino acids. The CDR3 region has the DNA TGTGCCAGCAGCCTAATCCCGGACTTCCCTAACACAGATACGCAGTATTTT. It encodes CASSLIPDFPNTDTQYF.

The chain links TRBV14 to TRBJ1-4; D is unclear. The CDR3 runs 13 residues. V was clipped by 2 bases and J by 9 bases, with 10 bases between them. The V gene's germline CDR1 is SGHDN and CDR2 FVKESK. CDR3 residues: CASSQPGGQKLFF. In nucleotides, the CDR3 is TGTGCCAGCAGCCAACCCGGTGGTCAAAAACTGTTTTTT.

The rearrangement uses TRBV5-1 and TRBJ1-1; D is undetermined. The CDR3 consists of 13 residues. Looked up from germline, CDR1 is SGHRS and CDR2 is YFSETQ. Between the trimmed V and J ends, which lost 0 bases and 9 bases, there was a span of 12 bases. CDR3 coding DNA: TGCGCCAGCAGCTTGGAAGGGAGCGCGAAAGCTTTCTTT. It translates to CASSLEGSAKAFF.

The gene calls are TRBV27 and TRBJ1-1; TRBD1 matches 8 bases. The CDR3 length is 15 residues. With V trimmed by 4 bases and J by 2 bases, 6 bases remained unmatched. Germline assignment: CDR1 MNHEY and CDR2 SMNVEV (reference sequence). The CDR3 protein is CASSYQGQANTEAFF. The CDR3 DNA follows: TGTGCCAGCAGTTACCAGGGACAGGCCAACACTGAAGCTTTCTTT.

This clone was seen a few times. The V gene is TRBV4-2, the J gene TRBJ1-2, with 7 bases matching TRBD1. CDR3 size: 18 residues. The V gene's germline CDR1 is LGHNA and CDR2 YNFKEQ. V shed 2 bases and J 0 bases; nucleotides not matched to a gene: 12. The DNA of the CDR3 is TGTGCCAGCAGCCAAAAAGGACAGGCCCTCGGAGCTAACTATGGCTACACCTTC. Translation gives CASSQKGQALGANYGYTF.

V usage is TRBV5-1 and J usage is TRBJ2-1, with 9 bases matching TRBD2. Unmatched junction bases numbered 8, after V lost 4 bases and J lost 12 bases. CDR1 and CDR2 from the germline V gene are SGHRS and YFSETQ. CDR3 length: 13 amino acids. The CDR3 DNA sequence: TGCGCCAGCAGCACGGGACTAGCAGATAGGCAGTTCTTC. It codes for CASSTGLADRQFF.

This chain uses TRBV4-2 with TRBJ1-5; D not resolved. V gave up 0 bases and J gave up 3 bases, with 9 bases separating them. The CDR3 consists of 15 residues. CDR1 and CDR2 from the germline V gene are LGHNA and YNFKEQ. CDR3 nucleotide sequence: TGTGCCAGCAGCCAAGACACAGCCCCCAATCAGCCCCAGCATTTT. Translation gives CASSQDTAPNQPQHF.

This chain joins TRBV19 and TRBJ2-3; 9 nucleotides agree with TRBD1. CDR1 LNHDA and CDR2 SQIVND come from the germline V gene (reference sequence). The CDR3 loop spans 16 amino acids. Trimming at V came to 5 bases and at J to 6 bases, leaving 12 bases not matched to a gene. CDR3 nucleotides: TGTGCCAGTAGTTTGGGGGACAGGGCCTTTGGGGATACGCAGTATTTT. Amino acid sequence: CASSLGDRAFGDTQYF.

The chain uses TRBV6-5 and TRBJ2-7; 7 bases line up with TRBD1. The CDR3 is 15 residues long. CDR1 is MNHEY, CDR2 SVGAGI, per germline. V gave up 0 bases and J gave up 0 bases; unmatched junction bases: 2. CDR3 in DNA: TGTGCCAGCAGTTACTCGACAGGGAGCTCCTACGAGCAGTACTTC. This encodes CASSYSTGSSYEQYF.

This clone was picked up a small number of times. The rearrangement joins TRBV19 to TRBJ2-7, with 7 nucleotides matching TRBD2. The CDR3 is 14 amino acids. Germline trimming cut 6 bases from V and 2 bases from J; bases unmatched to any gene: 7. Germline assignment: CDR1 LNHDA and CDR2 SQIVND (reference sequence). The CDR3, as DNA: TGTGCCAGTAGCCTTACTAGCGCTACCTACGAGCAGTACTTC. It codes for CASSLTSATYEQYF.

The rearrangement uses TRBV25-1 and TRBJ2-7; the D gene is possibly TRBD1 (5 bases). Germline V CDR1 and CDR2: MGHDK, SYGVNS. The CDR3 has 13 amino acids. Trimming shortened V by 6 bases and J by 5 bases, and 14 bases separated the two germline ends. CDR3 loop: CASSRLGANEQYF. Here the CDR3 DNA reads TGTGCCAGCAGCCGATTAGGGGCGAACGAGCAGTACTTC.

J is TRBJ1-1 and V is TRBV6-1; tentatively, D is TRBD1 (6 bases). Trimming cost V 1 base and J 4 bases, with 13 bases left between them. Germline V CDR1 and CDR2: MNHNS, SASEGT. CDR3 size: 15 residues. The DNA of the CDR3 is TGTGCCAGCAGTGAAGGGCAGGGAGGGGGCACTGAAGCTTTCTTT. The encoded protein is CASSEGQGGGTEAFF.

V is TRBV9 and J is TRBJ1-4, with TRBD1 identical over 7 bases. The CDR3 has 17 residues. CDR1 and CDR2 from the germline V gene are SGDLS and YYNGEE. With 3 bases clipped from V and 0 bases from J, the junction kept 8 bases outside the gene matches. CDR3 DNA: TGTGCCAGCAGCGGGGGGCCCACAGGGGCAACTAATGAAAAACTGTTTTTT. Amino acids: CASSGGPTGATNEKLFF.

The chain carries TRBV7-6 and TRBJ2-5; possibly TRBD2 for D (6 bases). Trimming took 2 bases from V and 3 from J, leaving 13 bases between them. Germline CDR1 SGHVS, CDR2 FNYEAQ. CDR3 length: 15 residues. CDR3 DNA: TGTGCCAGCAGCTTAAACATGGGGGGAAAAGAGACCCAGTACTTC. It is translated as CASSLNMGGKETQYF.

V gene TRBV19 combines with J gene TRBJ2-3, with D hard to call. Germline V lookup: CDR1 LNHDA, CDR2 SQIVND (reference sequence). V lost 5 bases, J lost 4 bases, and 7 bases lay in between. The CDR3 is made up of 12 amino acids. CDR3 in DNA: TGTGCCAGTAGTCCCACAGCAGATACGCAGTATTTT. This gives the protein CASSPTADTQYF.

This clone was picked up one time. The rearrangement joins TRBV19 to TRBJ1-2, with D possibly being TRBD1 (5 bases). V was trimmed by 5 bases and J by 6 bases, leaving 19 bases between them. The CDR3 covers 15 residues. Germline V CDR1 and CDR2: LNHDA, SQIVND (reference sequence). CDR3 loop: CASSHRSPPRNGYTF. CDR3 DNA sequence: TGTGCCAGTAGTCACAGGAGCCCCCCGAGAAATGGCTACACCTTC.

The genes are TRBV18 and TRBJ2-3, with 8 bases identical to TRBD2. CDR1 KGHSH and CDR2 LQKENI come from the germline V gene. The CDR3 contains 15 residues. J was trimmed by 2 bases and V by 2 bases; bases with no gene match: 3. CDR3 sequence: CASSPSAGVTDTQYF. CDR3 DNA: TGTGCCAGCTCACCATCAGCGGGGGTCACAGATACGCAGTATTTT.